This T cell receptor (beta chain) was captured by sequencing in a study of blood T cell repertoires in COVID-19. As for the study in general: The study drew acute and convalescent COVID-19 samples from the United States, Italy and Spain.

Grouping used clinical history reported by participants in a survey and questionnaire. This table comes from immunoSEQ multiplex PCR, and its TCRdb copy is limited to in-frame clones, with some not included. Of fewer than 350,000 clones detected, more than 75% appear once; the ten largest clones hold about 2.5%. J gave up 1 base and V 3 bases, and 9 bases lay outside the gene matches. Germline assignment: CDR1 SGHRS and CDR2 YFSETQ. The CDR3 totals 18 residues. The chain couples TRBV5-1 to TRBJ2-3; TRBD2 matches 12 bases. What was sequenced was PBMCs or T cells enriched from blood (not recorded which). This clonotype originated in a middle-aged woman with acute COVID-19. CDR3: CASSSLAGGTTGTDTQYF. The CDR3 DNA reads TGCGCCAGCAGCTCTCTAGCGGGGGGGACCACAGGCACAGATACGCAGTATTTT. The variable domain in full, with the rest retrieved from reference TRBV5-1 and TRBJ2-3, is KAGVTQTPRYLIKTRGQQVTLSCSPISGHRSVSWYQQTPGQGLQFLFEYFSETQRNKGNFPGRFSGRQFSNSRSEMNVSTLELGDSALYLCASSSLAGGTTGTDTQYFGPGTRLTVL.